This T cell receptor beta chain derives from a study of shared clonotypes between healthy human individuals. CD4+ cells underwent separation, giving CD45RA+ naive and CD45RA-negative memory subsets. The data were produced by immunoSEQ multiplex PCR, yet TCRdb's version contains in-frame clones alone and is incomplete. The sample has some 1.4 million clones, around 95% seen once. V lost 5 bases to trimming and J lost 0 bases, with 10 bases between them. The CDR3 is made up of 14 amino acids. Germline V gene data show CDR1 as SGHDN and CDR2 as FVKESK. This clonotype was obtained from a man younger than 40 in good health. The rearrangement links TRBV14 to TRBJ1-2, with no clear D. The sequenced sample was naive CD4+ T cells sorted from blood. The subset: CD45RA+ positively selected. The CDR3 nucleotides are TGTGCCAGCAGCACCCGACCTACTAACTATGGCTACACCTTC. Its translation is CASSTRPTNYGYTF.